One and the same sample provided the 9 T cell receptor beta chains below, sequenced in a study of neurological immune-mediated disorders. MiXCR, applied by TCRdb to the 5' RACE reads, yields one record per CDR3 protein. The sample carries 45,000 to 70,000 distinct CDR3 sequences, roughly 4.3% recorded once. Sequencing input: PBMCs. The receptor set was obtained from a man aged 50 to 59 with multiple sclerosis.

This clonotype showed up many times. V is TRBV29-1 and J is TRBJ1-4; the D is unclear. Germline values: CDR1 SQVTM, CDR2 ANQGSEA. This CDR3 region has 11 residues. V lost 2 bases to trimming and J lost 7 bases, with 5 bases between them. DNA for the CDR3: TGCAGCGTTGAACGTTCTGAAAAACTGTTTTTT. Protein product: CSVERSEKLFF.

This clonotype was counted at least ten times. V gene TRBV18 combines with J gene TRBJ2-3; D remains ambiguous. This CDR3 is built from 14 residues. The germline V gene encodes CDR1 KGHSH and CDR2 LQKENI. Trimming pared 2 bases from V and 4 bases from J, leaving 10 bases between. CDR3 sequence (DNA): TGTGCCAGCTCACCAGGGAAGGGCGCAGATACGCAGTATTTT. Protein sequence: CASSPGKGADTQYF.

This clonotype appeared a few times. V gene TRBV25-1 combines with J gene TRBJ2-7, with TRBD1 identical over 10 bases. The CDR3 spans 16 residues. V dropped 0 bases and J dropped 5; count of bases not matched to a gene: 7. Germline V gene sequence: CDR1 MGHDK, CDR2 SYGVNS. DNA of the CDR3: TGTGCCAGCAGTGAATATGCCGAGACAGGGGGCAACGAGCAGTACTTC. This gives the protein CASSEYAETGGNEQYF.

This clonotype came up many times. The chain couples TRBV5-1 to TRBJ2-1, with TRBD2 identical over 10 bases. Germline V lookup: CDR1 SGHRS, CDR2 YFSETQ. Trimming cost V 1 base and J 2 bases; bases outside gene matches: 0. This CDR3 has 15 residues. CDR3 residues: CASSLTSGTYNEQFF. The DNA of the CDR3 is TGCGCCAGCAGCTTGACTAGCGGGACCTACAATGAGCAGTTCTTC.

This clonotype was counted ten times or more. The rearrangement links TRBV27 to TRBJ2-3; D gene unclear. The CDR3 totals 12 residues. Trimming took 4 bases from V and 2 from J, leaving 4 bases between them. CDR1 is MNHEY and CDR2 is SMNVEV in the germline V gene (reference sequence). The CDR3 nucleotides are TGTGCCAGCAGTTCCTTCACAGATACGCAGTATTTT. Its translation is CASSSFTDTQYF.

This clonotype was counted at least ten times. The V call is TRBV29-1, the J call TRBJ2-3; D ambiguous. CDR1 and CDR2 (germline): SQVTM, ANQGSEA. V lost 7 bases and J lost 5, with 10 bases in between. This CDR3 region has 11 residues. CDR3 in amino acids: CSAKNVDTQYF. The CDR3, as DNA: TGCAGCGCAAAAAATGTAGATACGCAGTATTTT.

This clonotype was found many times. The CDR3 region is CASTPKVRETQYF. The CDR3 nucleotides read TGTGCCAGCACCCCAAAGGTTAGAGAGACCCAGTACTTC. The chain carries TRBV5-8 and TRBJ2-5; D is ambiguous. Per germline, CDR1 SGHTS and CDR2 YDEGEE. The CDR3 length is 13 residues. V lost 6 bases and J lost 4, with 13 bases in between.

This clonotype was counted ten times or more. The chain carries TRBV14 and TRBJ1-5, with D uncertain. CDR3 size: 13 residues. The V end was cut by 1 base, the J end by 6 bases, with 7 bases between. CDR1 and CDR2 from the germline V gene are SGHDN and FVKESK. This CDR3 is CASSQVGGQPQHF. The DNA for the CDR3 is TGTGCCAGCAGCCAAGTCGGAGGTCAGCCCCAGCATTTT.

This clonotype appeared many times. The chain is built from TRBV3-1 and TRBJ2-3; tentatively, D is TRBD1 or TRBD2 (6 bases each). CDR3 length: 16 residues. Trimming cost V 4 bases and J 2 bases, with 16 bases left between them. Germline assignment: CDR1 LGHDT and CDR2 YNNKEL (reference sequence). The CDR3 loop reads CASSRLGGSYTDTQYF. The CDR3 coding sequence is TGTGCCAGCAGCCGACTAGGGGGGTCTTACACAGATACGCAGTATTTT.